The TCR beta chain described here comes from a study of T cells in Graves' hyperthyroidism and ophthalmopathy. This clonotype was recorded at least ten times. The antigen remains unidentified. Study-wide findings and caveats: Appearing also in blood were most of the thyroid clonotypes expanded above 0.001.

TCR beta CDR3 region amplification was performed from RNA transcripts. The TCR CDR3 first-round RT-PCR relied on the HTBI primer set. Each CDR3 protein is one row after TCRdb ran MiXCR on the multiplex PCR reads. The table shows about 580,000 distinct CDR3 sequences, with approximately 13% occurring only once. Germline loops: CDR1 LGHDT, CDR2 YNNKEL (reference sequence). Unmatched junction bases numbered 11, after V lost 9 bases and J lost 4 bases. The CDR3 is 14 residues long. The sequencing input was blood. The source of this sequence is a woman aged 25 to 39 with Graves' hyperthyroidism that later progressed to Graves' ophthalmopathy. This chain links TRBV3-1 with TRBJ2-7, with 8 bases aligning to TRBD2. The CDR3: CASKRAGVGYEQYF. The CDR3 DNA reads TGTGCCAGTAAGAGAGCGGGAGTGGGTTACGAGCAGTACTTC.